This TCR beta chain was sequenced during a study of T cell repertoires in cytomegalovirus infection. This CDR3 region has 12 residues. The V end lost 3 bases, the J end lost 8 bases, and 13 bases lay between the germline ends. The germline V gene has CDR1 SQVTM and CDR2 ANQGSEA. TCRdb re-analysed the reads in MiXCR, keeping a single row per CDR3 protein. The sample has roughly 180,000 distinct CDR3 sequences; about 28% are singletons. The specimen sequenced was PBMCs. The rearrangement links TRBV29-1 to TRBJ1-2; D is ambiguous. This sequence originates from a human donor in good health (CMV status not recorded). Some clones in this sample may be carry-over from other donors' samples. CDR3 loop: CSVDAVSGGYTF. Written as DNA, the CDR3 is TGCAGCGTTGACGCCGTGTCGGGCGGCTACACCTTC.